This T cell receptor beta chain was sequenced for a study of somatic mutations in cytotoxic T cells in rheumatoid arthritis. Findings and limits, study-wide: Among patients with rheumatoid arthritis, but not healthy controls, CD8+ clonality increased with age.

This clone was recorded once. Its matching antigen is unknown. Clones were read by immunoSEQ multiplex PCR, and TCRdb kept only the in-frame ones, dropping some. The data show 9,000 to 15,000 clones, 74% seen once. V gave up 4 bases and J gave up 2 bases, with 9 bases separating them. The germline CDR1 and CDR2 sequences are LNHDA and SQIVND (reference sequence). CDR3 length: 14 amino acids. J is TRBJ2-1 and V is TRBV19; either TRBD1 or TRBD2 may supply D (5 bases each). The sequencing input was CD8+ T cells sorted from blood. The source of this sequence is a man in his 70s in good health. The CDR3 spells CASSNRGAYNEQFF. CDR3 bases: TGTGCCAGTAGTAACCGAGGGGCCTACAATGAGCAGTTCTTC. The full variable domain, completed using reference TRBV19 and TRBJ2-1, is DGGITQSPKYLFRKEGQNVTLSCEQNLNHDAMYWYRQDPGQGLRLIYYSQIVNDFQKGDIAEGYSVSREKKESFPLTVTSAQKNPTAFYLCASSNRGAYNEQFFGPGTRLTVL.